These 13 T cell receptor beta chains were all obtained from the same sample, sequenced in a study of T-cell reconstitution after alpha-beta-depleted transplantation in children. It was with unique molecular identifiers that the TCRbeta library was prepared. TCRdb reprocessed the PCR reads via MiXCR and lists one record per CDR3 protein. The table records approximately 210,000 distinct CDR3 sequences, roughly 15% of them present only once. Sequencing was performed on PBMCs from the stem cell graft donor, taken from the stem cell graft. The receptors come from a human donor who donated a stem cell graft to a child with acute lymphoblastic leukemia.

This clonotype was seen repeatedly, ten times or more. V is TRBV28 and J is TRBJ1-1; 8 bases align to TRBD1. Per the germline V gene, CDR1 is MDHEN and CDR2 is SYDVKM. V was clipped by 4 bases and J by 5 bases; unmatched bases: 9. CDR3 size: 15 residues. This chain's CDR3 is CASSSTGASNTEAFF. CDR3 nucleotide sequence: TGTGCCAGCAGTTCGACAGGGGCGAGTAATACTGAAGCTTTCTTT.

This chain links TRBV26 with TRBJ1-1. TRBV26 is termed a pseudogene. The CDR3 loop spans 12 amino acids. The CDR3 reads CASSSDATEAFF. CDR3 in DNA: TGTGCCAGCAGTTCAGATGCAACTGAAGCTTTCTTT.

Many counts were recorded for this clonotype. The chain uses TRBV29-1 and TRBJ2-5, with 7 bases lining up with TRBD1. The CDR3 loop spans 13 amino acids. The V segment lost 5 bases and the J segment 1 base; nucleotides outside the gene matches: 4. Germline CDR1 SQVTM, CDR2 ANQGSEA. The CDR3 DNA follows: TGCAGCGTTTCAGGACAGGTCCAAGAGACCCAGTACTTC. It translates to CSVSGQVQETQYF.

This clonotype has a single count. Possible read error: a much larger clone is one base away. The chain links TRBV7-9 to TRBJ2-2; 9 nucleotides agree with TRBD1. CDR1 SEHNR and CDR2 FQNEAQ come from the germline V gene (reference sequence). The CDR3 loop spans 16 amino acids. This CDR3 reads CTSSFGTGNVAGELFF. Here the CDR3 DNA reads TGTACCAGCAGCTTTGGGACAGGGAATGTTGCCGGGGAGCTGTTTTTT. The full variable domain, completed using reference TRBV7-9 and TRBJ2-2, is DTGVSQNPRHKITKRGQNVTFRCDPISEHNRLYWYRQTLGQGPEFLTYFQNEAQLEKSRLLSDRFSAERPKGSFSTLEIQRTEQGDSAMYLCTSSFGTGNVAGELFFGEGSRLTVL.

Ten or more counts support this clonotype. The chain uses TRBV4-2 and TRBJ2-2, with a tentative D call TRBD1 (6 bases). Germline CDR1 reads LGHNA; CDR2 reads YNFKEQ. There are 15 residues in the CDR3. V lost 0 bases and J 1 base, leaving 6 bases between the germline ends. The CDR3 protein is CASSQEGQNTGELFF. The CDR3 DNA reads as TGTGCCAGCAGCCAAGAGGGACAGAACACCGGGGAGCTGTTTTTT.

The chain recombines TRBV11-2 with TRBJ2-3; tentatively, D is TRBD2 (6 bases). CDR1 and CDR2 from the germline V gene are SGHAT and FQNNGV. V lost 5 bases to trimming and J lost 2 bases, with 17 bases between them. This CDR3 spans 16 amino acids. The CDR3, as DNA: TGTGCCAGCAGCCGAGGCGTTAGCGGCCCCACAGATACGCAGTATTTT. The encoded protein is CASSRGVSGPTDTQYF.

This clonotype was counted at least ten times. This chain uses TRBV4-2 with TRBJ1-5; perhaps TRBD1 as D (6 bases). The V and J ends lost 0 bases and 4 bases respectively, with 13 bases between them. The CDR3 spans 16 residues. The V gene's germline CDR1 is LGHNA and CDR2 YNFKEQ. The DNA of the CDR3 is TGTGCCAGCAGCCAAGAGACGGGGGGGCTTAATCAGCCCCAGCATTTT. It encodes CASSQETGGLNQPQHF.

This chain uses TRBV28 with TRBJ1-1, with 7 positions matching TRBD1. This CDR3 region has 13 residues. Germline CDR1 is MDHEN and CDR2 is SYDVKM. V was pared by 6 bases and J by 8 bases, with 9 bases of the junction left unmatched. This CDR3 is CASSISGTEEAFF. The CDR3 DNA reads TGTGCCAGCAGCATCTCCGGGACAGAAGAAGCTTTCTTT.

This clonotype was observed many times. The genes are TRBV29-1 and TRBJ2-2, with 10 bases that match TRBD1. The CDR3 spans 16 residues. CDR1 is SQVTM, CDR2 ANQGSEA, per germline. V shed 4 bases and J 0 bases; nucleotides not matched to a gene: 5. The DNA of the CDR3 is TGCAGCGTTGTCGCGACAGGGGGCGCGAACACCGGGGAGCTGTTTTTT. This gives the protein CSVVATGGANTGELFF.

This clonotype occurred a few times. The chain combines TRBV3-1 with TRBJ2-3; D gene unclear. Germline V CDR1 and CDR2: LGHDT, YNNKEL (reference sequence). V lost 0 bases, J lost 9 bases, and 10 bases lay in between. CDR3 size: 13 residues. As DNA, the CDR3 is TGTGCCAGCAGCCAAGATTTCCGTGGGACGCAGTATTTT. Its protein product is CASSQDFRGTQYF.

This clonotype showed up many times. The chain joins TRBV12-3 or TRBV12-4 to TRBJ2-7, with D possibly being TRBD2 (5 bases). The CDR3 has 15 amino acids. The V and J ends lost 3 bases and 4 bases respectively, with 16 bases between them. The CDR3 reads CASSLSGELEYEQYF. CDR3 bases: TGTGCCAGCAGTTTGTCCGGGGAACTAGAGTACGAGCAGTACTTC.

The chain employs TRBV4-1 and TRBJ1-4, with D possibly matching TRBD1 (5 bases). The CDR3 is 15 amino acids. V was clipped by 1 base and J by 8 bases, with 14 bases between them. The germline CDR1 and CDR2 sequences are MGHRA and YSYEKL. CDR3 in amino acids: CASSQGQPGREKLFF. In DNA form, the CDR3 reads TGCGCCAGCAGCCAAGGACAGCCCGGGAGGGAAAAACTGTTTTTT.

The table lists this clonotype with many counts. The genes are TRBV6-4 and TRBJ1-2; TRBD1 matches at 9 bases. Germline CDR1 reads MRHNA; CDR2 reads SNTAGT. The J segment lost 8 bases and the V segment lost 4 bases, leaving 8 bases of the junction unmatched. The CDR3 totals 14 residues. CDR3 protein: CASSGQGQGGGYTF. CDR3 sequence (DNA): TGTGCCAGCAGTGGCCAGGGACAGGGAGGCGGCTACACCTTC.